This TCR beta chain was identified during a study of T cell repertoires in cytomegalovirus infection. Whole-study context: CMV epitopes, recently identified HLA-C-restricted and well-studied HLA-B-restricted, were used. Public TCR beta signatures marked donors with CMV infection and the matching HLA. Findings of the study overall: Across the ex vivo response, the dominant clonotypes were HLA-C-restricted CMV-specific TCR beta clonotypes.

Concerning this clonotype: Its matching antigen is unknown.

TCRdb reprocessed the reads via MiXCR and lists one record per CDR3 protein. The sample has about 700,000 distinct CDR3 sequences, around a third seen once. The source material was cultured PBMCs, sampled from culture after CMV antigen stimulation. The source of this sequence is a human donor in good health (CMV status not recorded). Some clones in this sample may be carry-over from other donors' samples.

The CDR3 nucleotides are TGTGCCAGCAGGGGTAATGGGCGGGAGTCCTACAATGAGCAGTTCTTC. It encodes CASRGNGRESYNEQFF. The rearrangement uses TRBV7-2 and TRBJ2-1, with TRBD2 matching over 7 bases. Germline loops: CDR1 SGHTA, CDR2 FQGNSA. V lost 6 bases, J lost 1 base, and 9 bases stayed unmatched. The CDR3 extends over 16 amino acids.